One and the same sample provided the 20 T cell receptor beta chains below, sequenced in a study of regulatory T cells in long-lasting Graves disease. The time point: persistent/refractory GD, antithyroid drugs over 5 years with positive TRAb. PBMC RNA was the source of the TCR library. Arm-PCR of CDR3 regions and iRepertoire HTBI primers were used to build TCR beta libraries. TCRdb recomputed calls from the multiplex PCR reads with MiXCR, one row per CDR3 protein. This table has a few hundred thousand distinct CDR3 sequences, approximately 25% appearing once. This specimen was peripheral blood mononuclear cells (PBMCs), taken when the disease was refractory, from a patient treated with antithyroid drugs. The origin of the receptors is a middle-aged woman with Graves disease.

There are a few counts of this clonotype. The rearrangement uses TRBV6-2 or TRBV6-3 and TRBJ2-4; 9 bases are a match to TRBD2. CDR3 length: 17 amino acids. Germline CDR1 MNHEY, CDR2 SVGEGT. The ends lost 5 bases at V and 0 bases at J; junction bases unmatched: 8. For the CDR3, the DNA is TGTGCCAGCAGTCAACTTCTAGCGGGACTAGCCAAAAACATTCAGTACTTC. It is translated as CASSQLLAGLAKNIQYF.

There are many counts of this clonotype. This chain connects TRBV29-1 to TRBJ1-1; no clear D gene. The CDR3 covers 15 residues. V dropped 0 bases and J dropped 5 bases, with 16 bases sitting between them. CDR1 is SQVTM and CDR2 is ANQGSEA in the germline V gene. The CDR3 here is CSVEEDLVGQTEAFF. The DNA for the CDR3 is TGCAGCGTTGAAGAAGACCTCGTCGGGCAGACTGAAGCTTTCTTT.

The chain couples TRBV11-2 to TRBJ2-1; 8 bases line up with TRBD1. V shed 4 bases, J shed 0 bases, and the junction held 5 bases outside the gene matches. Germline-derived CDR1 and CDR2 are SGHAT and FQNNGV. There are 16 residues in the CDR3. The CDR3 loop reads CASSSLTGASYNEQFF. The CDR3 DNA sequence: TGTGCCAGCAGCTCACTGACAGGGGCCTCCTACAATGAGCAGTTCTTC.

CDR3 nucleotide sequence: TGCAGTGCTACCCAACAGGGAAGCTATAATTCACCCCTCCACTTT. Encoded protein: CSATQQGSYNSPLHF. V is TRBV20-1 and J is TRBJ1-6; the D gene is possibly TRBD1 (6 bases). Germline CDR1 DFQATT, CDR2 SNEGSKA (reference sequence). Trimming stripped 4 bases from V and 3 bases from J, with 13 bases between. The CDR3 is made up of 15 amino acids.

This clonotype showed up many times. V is TRBV7-8 and J is TRBJ2-5, with D maybe TRBD2 (6 bases). Trimming took off 5 bases at V and 10 bases at J, with 23 bases between the two ends. This CDR3 region has 15 residues. Germline values: CDR1 SGHVS, CDR2 FQNEAQ. CDR3 protein: CASSQNSVSIAVQYF. CDR3 DNA: TGTGCCAGCAGCCAAAATTCCGTCTCGATAGCGGTCCAGTACTTC.

The chain recombines TRBV18 with TRBJ2-5, with D hard to call. V lost 3 bases and J lost 4, with 9 bases in between. CDR3 size: 13 residues. Germline V gene sequence: CDR1 KGHSH, CDR2 LQKENI. The CDR3 loop reads CASSPPRRETQYF. CDR3 sequence (DNA): TGTGCCAGCTCACCTCCCCGGAGAGAGACCCAGTACTTC.

V gene TRBV6-1 combines with J gene TRBJ1-5, with 7 bases that match TRBD1. V trimming: 6 bases; J trimming: 0 bases; junction bases outside the gene matches: 11. The CDR3 has 17 amino acids. Germline CDR1 reads MNHNS; CDR2 reads SASEGT. The CDR3 DNA reads TGTGCCAGCAGACGACAGGGAGGTGGGAATAGCAATCAGCCCCAGCATTTT. As protein: CASRRQGGGNSNQPQHF.

This clonotype was counted ten times or more. The chain couples TRBV11-2 to TRBJ2-7; TRBD1 aligns across 9 bases. The germline CDR1 and CDR2 sequences are SGHAT and FQNNGV. This CDR3 is built from 13 residues. V gave up 5 bases and J gave up 6 bases; unmatched junction bases: 5. The CDR3, as DNA: TGTGCCAGCAGCCAACAGGGGGCCGTCGAGCAGTACTTC. Translated: CASSQQGAVEQYF.

This clonotype came up many times. V is TRBV20-1 and J is TRBJ1-4; D remains ambiguous. This CDR3 has 13 amino acids. Trimming cost V 4 bases and J 0 bases, with 6 bases left between them. Germline assignment: CDR1 DFQATT and CDR2 SNEGSKA (reference sequence). The CDR3 coding sequence is TGCAGTGCTAACAGACCAACTAATGAAAAACTGTTTTTT. Its protein product is CSANRPTNEKLFF.

Ten or more counts support this clonotype. The rearrangement links TRBV12-3 or TRBV12-4 to TRBJ2-5; TRBD2 matches 9 bases. After removal of 5 bases from V and 0 bases from J, the junction contained 10 bases not matched to a gene. This CDR3 is 17 amino acids long. Written as DNA, the CDR3 is TGTGCCAGCAGTCCAGCCGCGGGACTAGCAAACCAAGAGACCCAGTACTTC. It yields the protein CASSPAAGLANQETQYF.

This clonotype showed up many times. V usage is TRBV7-8 and J usage is TRBJ1-1; D unclear. V lost 6 bases and J lost 2, with 7 bases in between. Per germline, CDR1 SGHVS and CDR2 FQNEAQ. The CDR3 extends over 12 amino acids. The CDR3 sequence is CASRPFNTEAFF. The CDR3 region has the DNA TGTGCCAGCAGACCGTTTAACACTGAAGCTTTCTTT.

The chain links TRBV28 to TRBJ2-1, with no clear D. The CDR3 is made up of 13 amino acids. From germline, CDR1 is MDHEN and CDR2 SYDVKM. Trimming left V 6 bases short and J 6 bases short, with 12 bases between. The CDR3 loop is CASRFPGRNEQFF. The CDR3 DNA follows: TGTGCCAGCAGGTTCCCCGGCCGCAATGAGCAGTTCTTC.

This clonotype was seen ten or more times. The chain employs TRBV28 and TRBJ1-5; 9 bases align to TRBD1. The CDR3 runs to 16 residues. Germline V gives CDR1 MDHEN, CDR2 SYDVKM. The trim removed 2 bases at V and 2 bases at J, leaving 4 bases unmatched. The CDR3 sequence: CASSLPTGGGNQPQHF. Here the CDR3 DNA reads TGTGCCAGCAGTTTACCGACAGGGGGTGGCAATCAGCCCCAGCATTTT.

The chain couples TRBV4-1 to TRBJ2-7; D unclear. Germline assignment: CDR1 MGHRA and CDR2 YSYEKL. V was clipped by 3 bases and J by 7 bases, with 19 bases between them. The CDR3 is 15 amino acids. The CDR3 region is CASSQAAGLLREQYF. The CDR3 DNA reads TGCGCCAGCAGCCAGGCGGCAGGCCTACTACGGGAGCAGTACTTC.

The sample holds many counts of this clonotype. CDR3 protein: CATGWQERPPYGYTF. As DNA, the CDR3 is TGTGCCACCGGCTGGCAGGAACGACCTCCCTATGGCTACACCTTC. J is TRBJ1-2 and V is TRBV28; D is undetermined. V lost 10 bases and J lost 4, with 22 bases in between. Germline assignment: CDR1 MDHEN and CDR2 SYDVKM. CDR3 length: 15 amino acids.

This clonotype came up a few times. The chain combines TRBV5-4 with TRBJ1-5; D unclear. The CDR3 consists of 14 residues. Deletions cut 4 bases from V and 4 bases from J, with 12 bases between. The V gene's germline CDR1 is SGHNT and CDR2 YYREEE (reference sequence). The CDR3 sequence is CASSPGIGNQPQHF. The CDR3, as DNA: TGTGCCAGCAGCCCCGGCATCGGAAATCAGCCCCAGCATTTT.

Details on this clonotype: A much larger clone is a single base away; this may be a read error. In nucleotides, the CDR3 is TGCAGTGCTAGGTCACCGGCCTTGAACACTGGAGCTTTCTTT. Translating it yields CSARSPALNTGAFF. The chain is built from TRBV20-1 and TRBJ1-1; D is undetermined. Germline CDR1 DFQATT, CDR2 SNEGSKA (reference sequence). The CDR3 runs 14 residues.

This rearrangement joins TRBV10-2 to TRBJ2-3; weak D call: TRBD1 (5 bases). V was pared by 3 bases and J by 2 bases, with 15 bases between. Germline CDR1 and CDR2: WSHSY and SAAADI. The CDR3 is 16 residues long. The CDR3 bases are TGCGCCAGCAGTGACGGCAGGGCCCGAGTCACAGATACGCAGTATTTT. Translation: CASSDGRARVTDTQYF.

This clonotype was counted ten times or more. The V and J genes are TRBV28 and TRBJ2-5; 8 nucleotides match TRBD1. The CDR3 sequence is 15 residues long. The V gene end was trimmed by 5 bases and the J gene end by 4 bases; junction bases not matched to a gene: 9. The germline gives CDR1 MDHEN, CDR2 SYDVKM. CDR3 nucleotide sequence: TGTGCCAGCAGTCCAACCCCGGGGACAGGAGAGACCCAGTACTTC. The encoded protein is CASSPTPGTGETQYF.

This clonotype was detected many times. This chain connects TRBV20-1 to TRBJ2-2; TRBD1 matches at 7 bases. The CDR3 runs 14 residues. Germline-derived CDR1 and CDR2 are DFQATT and SNEGSKA (reference sequence). The junction had 10 bases not matched to a gene; V was cut back by 6 bases and J by 6 bases. Written as DNA, the CDR3 is TGCAGTGCAACAGGGGTTGAGGTCCCCGGGGAGCTGTTTTTT. Translating gives CSATGVEVPGELFF.